This TCR beta chain comes out of a study of shared clonotypes between healthy human individuals (dated by TCRdb to the early 2020s). About the study as a whole: The cohort included three men and a couple of women between 18 and 49 years of age. Different laboratories and diverse techniques were used to prepare libraries and sequence TCR repertoires, to increase sequencing depth and limit assay-specific biases. Between about 0.85 and 9.5 billion PBMCs per donor were obtained by leukapheresis. For each donor, three plates each were used for CD4 naive and CD4 memory, two plates were used for CD8 naive, and one plate was used for CD8 memory. To estimate repertoire size and how much clonotype sharing occurs between individuals, the study deeply sequenced the blood TCR repertoires of several healthy adults.

Of note for this clone: Its recognized antigen is unknown. There are no base qualities to consult, and no much larger clone falls within one base.

The paper as a whole reports these results and caveats: When a handful of donors were compared, the shared fraction of clonotypes was about 5% for naive CD4, about 4% for naive CD8, 2% to 2.5% for memory CD4, and about 0.36% for memory CD8. Even with the large sequencing depth, rarefaction of the sorted-subset datasets indicated that sequencing was incomplete. Estimated clonotype richness was generally larger for naive than for memory subsets. Based on pairwise subsampling, the degree of clonotype sharing among donors was expected to be affected by sequencing depth. Only blood was sampled, and tissue TCR repertoires likely differ from those in blood. Because the study included only a small number of donors, the genetic and exposure-history diversity represented was limited. Clonotypes shared by all four sorted-subset donors showed higher generation probabilities than non-shared clonotypes.

TCR CDR3 regions were amplified from genomic DNA by multiplex PCR using the deep immunoSEQ assay. Extracted genomic DNA from each cell subset was distributed evenly across all wells of several immunoSEQ 96-well plates, and each plate was treated as a replicate. For sorted subsets, approximately 190 ng genomic DNA, equal to 30,000 to 35,000 T cell genomes, was loaded into each replicate PCR. Purified libraries were measured with a Qubit 3.0 fluorometer, size-checked on a Bioanalyzer 2100, and measured again with the KAPA Library Quantification kit. A separate single-read 150-cycle Illumina NextSeq 550 flow cell was used to sequence each immunoSEQ 96-well plate. The published analysis was carried out like this. The immunoSEQ output contained only junctional sequences without quality scores, so filtering could not match that applied to full-length reads. To assign V/J genes and CDR3, sequences were annotated against IMGT germline references using PyIR, a Python wrapper for IgBLAST v1.9. Reads were removed for weak V/J assignments (E-value above 1e-6), missing CDR3, stop codons, out-of-frame junctions, or ambiguous translated residues. V3J clonotypes were defined as sequences sharing the same inferred V gene, J gene, and CDR3 amino acid sequence. Percentage overlap between repertoires was calculated by dividing the number of shared unique clonotypes by the size of the smaller repertoire. Repertoire richness was assessed with RTK rarefaction, the Chao1 estimator, and Recon v2.1 estimates of unobserved clonotypes. Generation probabilities were computed with OLGA for all TCRbeta clonotypes obtained by the gDNA method from a few donors. Sourced from immuneACCESS, this table was stored by TCRdb with only in-frame sequences that have V and J called. A share of the clones is absent; for the studies checked, an unresolved V gene accounts for under half, and the remainder has no known explanation. Clone size and V and J calls were adopted from that table, with D and trimming inferred from the DNA. For this sample the table gives about 2.4 million clones, of which roughly 93% were detected only once. The leading ten clones occupy 0.35% to 0.45% of the sample.

The donors were healthy, HIV-negative adults who had no recently reported acute infections or vaccinations. Every donor was a Caucasian adult living in Nashville, Tennessee, USA. CD4+ T cells were enriched through magnetic negative selection, after which naive cells were positively selected on CD45RA and the remaining negative fraction served as the memory subset. Blood was collected by leukapheresis, and PBMCs were isolated by Ficoll-Histopaque density gradient centrifugation and then cryopreserved in liquid nitrogen vapor phase. Analytical flow cytometry was used to check the purity and quantity of each magnetically sorted T cell population. Genomic DNA was isolated from each sorted fraction and quantified by UV absorbance on a Nanodrop 2000c. The CDR3 runs 13 amino acids, cysteine and phenylalanine included. This entry keeps only the CDR3 DNA: 39 bases, framed from base 1. The germline V gene gives CDR1 as SNHLY and CDR2 as FYNNEI.

This chain joins TRBV2 to TRBJ2-5, and the D gene may be TRBD1, 5 bases matching. The end of the DNA aligns better with TRBJ2-7, so the J call may be wrong. The sample was naive CD4+ T cells from PBMCs. The cell subset or site label for this specimen denotes: CD45RA+ positively selected. The receptor's source is a man in his late teens or twenties in good health. Some clones in this sample may be carry-over from other donors' samples. The DNA reads TGTGCCAGCAGTGAGGACACCACCTACGAGCAGTACTTC. Its coded protein is CASSEDTTYEQYF.